This TCR beta chain is drawn from a study of cytomegalovirus exposure and HLA in healthy donors. Looked up from germline, CDR1 is SGHRS and CDR2 is YFSETQ. The CDR3 consists of 14 residues. V was pared by 4 bases and J by 2 bases, with 13 bases between. The PCR ran on 60 Vbeta and 13 Jbeta primers. Measured with immunoSEQ multiplex PCR; TCRdb has only the in-frame clones, and not every one. This sample has some 150,000 clones; over 80% occur once, and the top ten carry less than 2%. Sequenced: PBMCs. The J gene is TRBJ2-7, the V gene TRBV5-1; maybe TRBD2 (7 bases). The TCR was taken from a woman under 30 in good health and CMV-seronegative. The CDR3 loop reads CASSGRGGAYEQYF. The CDR3 nucleotides are TGCGCCAGCAGCGGGCGCGGGGGCGCCTACGAGCAGTACTTC. Combining the CDR3 with reference TRBV5-1 and TRBJ2-7 gives the whole variable domain KAGVTQTPRYLIKTRGQQVTLSCSPISGHRSVSWYQQTPGQGLQFLFEYFSETQRNKGNFPGRFSGRQFSNSRSEMNVSTLELGDSALYLCASSGRGGAYEQYFGPGTRLTVT.